These 2 T cell receptor beta chains share one sample of origin, sequenced in a study of T cells in localized non-small cell lung cancer. Assay used: immunoSEQ multiplex PCR; TCRdb lists only in-frame clones, some missing. The sample has 1,500 to 2,000 clones, around 20% seen once. The sample was normal lung tissue next to the tumor, taken before any cancer treatment. The receptors shown here come from a man aged 40 to 75 with stage I lung adenocarcinoma.

The table lists this clone with a few counts. This sequence joins TRBV15 and TRBJ2-1; 8 bases match TRBD2. Trimming removed 6 bases from V and 6 bases from J; junction bases left unmatched: 13. Per the germline V gene, CDR1 is LNHNV and CDR2 is YYDKDF (reference sequence). This CDR3 is built from 16 residues. The DNA for the CDR3 is TGTGCCACCAGTGCAGGACGCGGACTAGCAGGCAATGAGCAGTTCTTC. Protein product: CATSAGRGLAGNEQFF.

The chain is built from TRBV12-1 and TRBJ2-7; whether TRBD1, the table's D call, matches the DNA was not checked. TRBV12-1 is deemed a pseudogene. The CDR3 is 14 amino acids. CDR3 nucleotide sequence: TGTGCCAGCAGCTTTGGACAGGGGATGTGGGAGCAGTACTTC. This sequence encodes CASSFGQGMWEQYF.